These 20 T cell receptor beta chains originate from one sample sequenced in a study of cytomegalovirus exposure and HLA in healthy donors. The PCR had 60 Vbeta and 13 Jbeta primers. Assay used: immunoSEQ multiplex PCR; TCRdb lists only in-frame clones, some missing. The profile shows roughly 170,000 clones, about 65% of them singletons. Input material: PBMCs. These receptors originate from a girl aged 5-17 years in good health and CMV-seronegative.

The genes are TRBV6-6 and TRBJ1-2, with TRBD1 matching over 8 bases. V was clipped by 1 base and J by 3 bases; unmatched bases: 4. The CDR3 totals 15 residues. Germline-derived CDR1 and CDR2 are MNHNY and SVGAGI (reference sequence). The CDR3 DNA reads TGTGCCAGCAGTTACTTAGGACAGGGAGACTATGGCTACACCTTC. This gives the protein CASSYLGQGDYGYTF.

This clone showed up just a few times. The genes are TRBV6-1 and TRBJ1-2; 7 bases line up with TRBD1. Looked up from germline, CDR1 is MNHNS and CDR2 is SASEGT. The CDR3 is made up of 14 amino acids. The ends lost 5 bases at V and 4 bases at J; junction bases unmatched: 7. The CDR3 is CASSFDRAPYGYTF. The CDR3 region has the DNA TGTGCCAGCAGTTTCGACAGGGCTCCCTATGGCTACACCTTC.

This clone has only one observation. The J gene is TRBJ1-6, the V gene TRBV9, with D perhaps TRBD1 (6 bases). This CDR3 region has 17 residues. V lost 0 bases to trimming and J lost 0 bases, with 10 bases between them. Germline V gene data show CDR1 as SGDLS and CDR2 as YYNGEE. In DNA form, the CDR3 reads TGTGCCAGCAGCGTAGAGCCAGGGGTCTCCTATAATTCACCCCTCCACTTT. Translation gives CASSVEPGVSYNSPLHF.

This clone was counted only a few times. The V call is TRBV25-1, the J call TRBJ1-2; D gene unclear. Trimming left V 5 bases short and J 4 bases short, with 8 bases between. There are 12 residues in the CDR3. CDR1 is MGHDK, CDR2 SYGVNS, per germline. CDR3 in amino acids: CASSTQSYGYTF. The CDR3 DNA reads as TGTGCCAGCAGTACACAGTCCTATGGCTACACCTTC.

The chain recombines TRBV6-5 with TRBJ2-1; D is perhaps TRBD2 (5 bases). The CDR3 is made up of 14 amino acids. Germline V gene data show CDR1 as MNHEY and CDR2 as SVGAGI. The V end was cut by 0 bases, the J end by 5 bases, with 8 bases between. CDR3 nucleotides: TGTGCCAGCAGTTACTCGAGCGGCAACAATGAGCAGTTCTTC. Residues: CASSYSSGNNEQFF.

This chain uses TRBV29-1 with TRBJ2-5, with D possibly being TRBD2 (7 bases). Trimming took off 7 bases at V and 1 base at J, with 16 bases between the two ends. Germline CDR1 SQVTM, CDR2 ANQGSEA. The CDR3 is 14 residues long. CDR3 bases: TGCAGCGCCGCAAGCGGGGACACCCAAGAGACCCAGTACTTC. It specifies CSAASGDTQETQYF. Combining the CDR3 with reference TRBV29-1 and TRBJ2-5 gives the whole variable domain SAVISQKPSRDICQRGTSLTIQCQVDSQVTMMFWYRQQPGQSLTLIATANQGSEATYESGFVIDKFPISRPNLTFSTLTVSNMSPEDSSIYLCSAASGDTQETQYFGPGTRLLVL.

The chain is built from TRBV14 and TRBJ2-5; 14 bases are shared with TRBD2. After removal of 6 bases from V and 14 bases from J, the junction contained 11 bases not matched to a gene. The CDR3 is 14 amino acids. Germline-derived CDR1 and CDR2 are SGHDN and FVKESK. CDR3 residues: CASSPSGLAGDSYF. The CDR3 bases are TGTGCCAGCAGTCCATCGGGACTAGCGGGGGACTCTTACTTC.

The V call is TRBV7-6, the J call TRBJ2-7; 8 bases are shared with TRBD1. The V gene's germline CDR1 is SGHVS and CDR2 FNYEAQ. This CDR3 has 13 amino acids. J gave up 4 bases and V 5 bases, and 4 bases lay outside the gene matches. The chain's CDR3 is CASSPQGAYEQYF. Here the CDR3 DNA reads TGTGCCAGCAGCCCGCAGGGGGCGTACGAGCAGTACTTC.

The chain carries TRBV27 and TRBJ1-6; D might be TRBD1 (6 bases). The CDR3 contains 14 residues. Trimming cost V 7 bases and J 6 bases, with 13 bases left between them. Germline lookup yields CDR1 MNHEY and CDR2 SMNVEV (reference sequence). CDR3 sequence: CASTQGGSNSPLHF. The DNA for the CDR3 is TGTGCCAGCACCCAAGGGGGTAGTAATTCACCCCTCCACTTT.

The rearrangement uses TRBV7-9 and TRBJ1-1, with TRBD1 matching over 7 bases. Germline CDR1 and CDR2: SEHNR and FQNEAQ (reference sequence). This CDR3 comprises 15 residues. The V gene end was trimmed by 5 bases and the J gene end by 0 bases; junction bases not matched to a gene: 6. This CDR3 reads CASSARQGLNTEAFF. As DNA, the CDR3 is TGTGCCAGCAGCGCCCGACAGGGCCTGAACACTGAAGCTTTCTTT.

The chain is built from TRBV5-1 and TRBJ1-6, with D perhaps matching TRBD1 (5 bases). The V end was cut by 0 bases, the J end by 7 bases, with 11 bases between. Germline V gene data show CDR1 as SGHRS and CDR2 as YFSETQ. The CDR3 covers 15 residues. The CDR3 protein is CASSLAVAGNSPLHF. CDR3 bases: TGCGCCAGCAGCTTGGCCGTGGCAGGGAATTCACCCCTCCACTTT.

This chain connects TRBV11-2 to TRBJ2-1; D is undetermined. Trimming cost V 1 base and J 4 bases, with 5 bases left between them. Germline CDR1 reads SGHAT; CDR2 reads FQNNGV. There are 13 residues in the CDR3. CDR3 amino acids: CASSLAPYNEQFF. The DNA for the CDR3 is TGTGCCAGCAGCTTAGCCCCTTACAATGAGCAGTTCTTC.

V usage is TRBV5-4 and J usage is TRBJ2-3, with 8 bases matching TRBD1. Trimming took 3 bases from V and 4 from J; bases not matched to a gene: 7. This CDR3 contains 15 residues. CDR1 SGHNT and CDR2 YYREEE come from the germline V gene (reference sequence). The CDR3 sequence is CASSSGGLGADTQYF. In DNA form, the CDR3 reads TGTGCCAGCAGCTCAGGGGGCTTAGGGGCAGATACGCAGTATTTT.

The J gene is TRBJ2-1, the V gene TRBV6-1; 8 bases match TRBD1. This CDR3 has 15 residues. CDR1 MNHNS and CDR2 SASEGT come from the germline V gene. The V and J ends lost 4 bases and 4 bases, in that order; junction bases with no gene match: 6. The CDR3, as DNA: TGTGCCAGCAGTGGGACAGGGCGGGGATACAATGAGCAGTTCTTC. Protein product: CASSGTGRGYNEQFF.

The chain uses TRBV30 and TRBJ2-6; 7 nucleotides agree with TRBD1. V trimming: 3 bases; J trimming: 2 bases; junction bases outside the gene matches: 10. This CDR3 is 17 amino acids long. Per germline, CDR1 GTSNPN and CDR2 SVGIG (reference sequence). The CDR3 DNA follows: TGTGCCTGGAGGTGGACAGGCCCTAAAACTGGGGCCAACGTCCTGACTTTC. It codes for CAWRWTGPKTGANVLTF.

This chain uses TRBV7-9 with TRBJ1-6, with a possible D match to TRBD1 (5 bases). Germline CDR1 SEHNR, CDR2 FQNEAQ (reference sequence). This CDR3 is 16 amino acids long. The germline V and J ends were trimmed by 6 bases and 10 bases, with 22 bases remaining between them. The CDR3 DNA is TGTGCCAGCAGTTTGCCACAGGACCCGAAGGGGTCACCCCTCCACTTT. It specifies CASSLPQDPKGSPLHF.

The genes are TRBV25-1 and TRBJ2-7, with 9 bases identical to TRBD1. Germline lookup yields CDR1 MGHDK and CDR2 SYGVNS. V shed 6 bases, J shed 3 bases, and the junction held 6 bases outside the gene matches. The CDR3 runs to 14 residues. The CDR3 loop reads CASRDQGQGYEQYF. DNA for the CDR3: TGTGCCAGCAGAGACCAGGGACAGGGCTACGAGCAGTACTTC.

The J gene is TRBJ1-4, the V gene TRBV5-4, with 9 bases lining up with TRBD1. The CDR3 has 13 residues. Germline V CDR1 and CDR2: SGHNT, YYREEE (reference sequence). V was pared by 1 base and J by 8 bases, with 0 bases of the junction left unmatched. CDR3 residues: CASSLTGGEKLFF. The DNA of the CDR3 is TGTGCCAGCAGCTTGACAGGGGGCGAAAAACTGTTTTTT.

This clone was recorded a few times. The chain couples TRBV27 to TRBJ1-1, with D unresolved. Germline V lookup: CDR1 MNHEY, CDR2 SMNVEV (reference sequence). The CDR3 consists of 14 residues. V shed 6 bases and J shed 4 bases, with 15 bases lying between them. CDR3 coding DNA: TGTGCCAGCAGCTTACAACCCGGTAGCACTGAAGCTTTCTTT. Translated: CASSLQPGSTEAFF.

The CDR3 bases are TGTGCCAGCAGTGAAGATCGGGGTAGCACTGAAGCTTTCTTT. This translates into CASSEDRGSTEAFF. This sequence joins TRBV6-1 and TRBJ1-1; D is uncertain. This CDR3 comprises 14 residues. The V end was cut by 1 base, the J end by 4 bases, with 10 bases between. The V gene's germline CDR1 is MNHNS and CDR2 SASEGT.